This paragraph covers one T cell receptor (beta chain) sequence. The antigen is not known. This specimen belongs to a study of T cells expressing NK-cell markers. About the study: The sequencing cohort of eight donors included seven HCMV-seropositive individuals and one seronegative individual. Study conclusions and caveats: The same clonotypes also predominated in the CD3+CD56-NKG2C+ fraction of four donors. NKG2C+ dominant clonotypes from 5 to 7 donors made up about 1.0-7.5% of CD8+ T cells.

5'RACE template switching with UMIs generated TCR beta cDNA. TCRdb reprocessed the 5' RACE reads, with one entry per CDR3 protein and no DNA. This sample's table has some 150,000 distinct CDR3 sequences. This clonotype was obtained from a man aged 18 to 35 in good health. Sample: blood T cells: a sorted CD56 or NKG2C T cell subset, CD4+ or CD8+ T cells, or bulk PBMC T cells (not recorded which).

CDR3 loop: CASSDGTANEQFF. V and J are TRBV6-4 and TRBJ2-1; the D gene TCRdb calls, TRBD1, cannot be checked with no DNA. Germline CDR1 is MRHNA and CDR2 is SNTAGT. The CDR3 totals 13 residues.